The 24 T cell receptor beta chains in this list originate from one sample, sequenced in a study of cytomegalovirus exposure and HLA in healthy donors. Method: immunoSEQ multiplex PCR; TCRdb's copy keeps in-frame clones and lacks some. The table lists more than 85,000 clones, more than 75% of them singletons. The sample consisted of PBMCs. All receptors come from a woman between 25 and 40 years old in good health and CMV-seropositive.

J is TRBJ1-2 and V is TRBV4-3, with 9 bases matching TRBD1. The CDR3 runs to 17 residues. The germline CDR1 and CDR2 sequences are LGHNA and YSLEER. V shed 1 base and J 4 bases; nucleotides not matched to a gene: 10. As DNA, the CDR3 is TGCGCCAGCAGCCAAGCGGTATCGGGACAGGGAGGCTATGGCTACACCTTC. As protein: CASSQAVSGQGGYGYTF.

This chain links TRBV2 with TRBJ2-5, with D perhaps matching TRBD1 (7 bases). The V end lost 5 bases, the J end lost 5 bases, and 15 bases lay between the germline ends. The V gene's germline CDR1 is SNHLY and CDR2 FYNNEI. The CDR3 spans 14 residues. The CDR3 sequence is CASSSQGGGETQYF. In DNA form, the CDR3 reads TGTGCCAGCAGTTCCCAGGGGGGCGGTGAGACCCAGTACTTC.

The genes are TRBV5-1 and TRBJ2-2, with D possibly matching TRBD2 (7 bases). Trimming left V 6 bases short and J 6 bases short, with 15 bases between. The CDR3 runs to 14 residues. Germline values: CDR1 SGHRS, CDR2 YFSETQ. Written as DNA, the CDR3 is TGCGCCAGCAACCCGGGGGGCCCGGCCGGGGAGCTGTTTTTT. This translates into CASNPGGPAGELFF.

V usage is TRBV5-1 and J usage is TRBJ2-3, with 9 bases identical to TRBD1. This CDR3 spans 15 amino acids. V shed 1 base and J 5 bases; nucleotides not matched to a gene: 5. Germline CDR1 SGHRS, CDR2 YFSETQ. CDR3 nucleotides: TGCGCCAGCAGCTTGCCGGGACAGGGAGGAGATACGCAGTATTTT. Translating gives CASSLPGQGGDTQYF.

This clone was counted a single time. This chain connects TRBV11-2 to TRBJ1-2; D gene uncertain. Germline assignment: CDR1 SGHAT and CDR2 FQNNGV. This CDR3 is built from 12 residues. Trimming took 5 bases from V and 7 from J, leaving 11 bases between them. The CDR3 sequence: CASSRKAGGYTF. The CDR3 DNA reads TGTGCCAGCAGCCGAAAGGCGGGTGGCTACACCTTC.

V usage is TRBV2 and J usage is TRBJ2-2; possibly TRBD1 for D (5 bases). The germline V and J ends were trimmed by 7 bases and 5 bases, with 14 bases remaining between them. The CDR3 runs 14 residues. The germline CDR1 and CDR2 sequences are SNHLY and FYNNEI. This CDR3 reads CASKAARTTGELFF. The CDR3 DNA is TGTGCCAGCAAGGCAGCGAGGACAACCGGGGAGCTGTTTTTT.

The V and J genes are TRBV5-6 and TRBJ1-2; tentatively, D is TRBD1 (6 bases). The ends were cut back, 5 bases at V and 0 bases at J, with 14 bases in the middle. The germline CDR1 and CDR2 sequences are SGHDT and YYEEEE. There are 15 residues in the CDR3. CDR3 amino acids: CASSLQGFANYGYTF. The DNA of the CDR3 is TGTGCCAGCAGTTTACAGGGTTTTGCTAACTATGGCTACACCTTC.

The chain combines TRBV9 with TRBJ1-2; 7 bases line up with TRBD1. Germline V gene sequence: CDR1 SGDLS, CDR2 YYNGEE. V shed 0 bases and J 3 bases; nucleotides not matched to a gene: 8. The CDR3 loop spans 16 amino acids. CDR3 coding DNA: TGTGCCAGCAGCGTAGGGAAGACAGGGTTGGACTATGGCTACACCTTC. Protein product: CASSVGKTGLDYGYTF.

This clone was recorded only once. This chain uses TRBV28 with TRBJ2-2, with TRBD1 matching 8 bases. This CDR3 spans 16 amino acids. V lost 2 bases, J lost 7 bases, and 9 bases stayed unmatched. Germline CDR1 reads MDHEN; CDR2 reads SYDVKM. As DNA, the CDR3 is TGTGCCAGCAGTTTACGGACAGGGTGGGAGCACGGGGAGCTGTTTTTT. It translates to CASSLRTGWEHGELFF.

The V and J genes are TRBV2 and TRBJ2-1; D uncertain. There are 16 residues in the CDR3. CDR1 SNHLY and CDR2 FYNNEI come from the germline V gene. V was shortened by 6 bases and J by 8 bases, with 23 bases between the two germline ends. CDR3 amino acids: CASSLETAALNDEQFF. The CDR3 DNA follows: TGTGCCAGCAGCCTAGAGACCGCTGCCCTCAACGATGAGCAGTTCTTC.

The chain employs TRBV9 and TRBJ2-3, with D unresolved. The CDR3 loop spans 11 amino acids. Germline CDR1 and CDR2: SGDLS and YYNGEE. Trimming cost V 3 bases and J 4 bases, with 3 bases left between them. CDR3 loop: CASSAADTQYF. The CDR3 nucleotides are TGTGCCAGCAGCGCTGCAGATACGCAGTATTTT.

This chain uses TRBV5-4 with TRBJ2-2; 8 bases align to TRBD1. This CDR3 spans 14 amino acids. With V trimmed by 4 bases and J by 7 bases, 6 bases remained unmatched. Germline loops: CDR1 SGHNT, CDR2 YYREEE (reference sequence). For the CDR3, the DNA is TGTGCCAGCAGCGCCGGACAGGGTCACGGGGAGCTGTTTTTT. Residues: CASSAGQGHGELFF.

This chain joins TRBV7-2 and TRBJ2-5; perhaps TRBD2 as D (5 bases). The germline V and J ends were trimmed by 1 base and 2 bases, with 11 bases remaining between them. The CDR3 covers 15 residues. The germline V gene has CDR1 SGHTA and CDR2 FQGNSA. CDR3 in DNA: TGTGCCAGCAGCTTAGAGGAGGCTGTTCAAGAGACCCAGTACTTC. Encoded protein: CASSLEEAVQETQYF.

This clone was seen only a few times. The chain is built from TRBV6-1 and TRBJ2-7; D might be TRBD2 (5 bases). Germline values: CDR1 MNHNS, CDR2 SASEGT. The CDR3 contains 14 residues. V shed 2 bases and J shed 0 bases, with 8 bases lying between them. The CDR3 DNA is TGTGCCAGCAGTGAAAGGCGGGCCTCCTACGAGCAGTACTTC. Its translation: CASSERRASYEQYF.

This chain uses TRBV2 with TRBJ1-4; TRBD1 matches at 10 bases. J was trimmed by 8 bases and V by 6 bases; bases with no gene match: 6. There are 14 residues in the CDR3. Germline CDR1 is SNHLY and CDR2 is FYNNEI. CDR3 DNA sequence: TGTGCCAGCAGCTCGGGACAGGGGTACGAAAAACTGTTTTTT. Its translation is CASSSGQGYEKLFF. Based on the CDR3 plus reference TRBV2 and TRBJ1-4, the full variable domain is EPEVTQTPSHQVTQMGQEVILRCVPISNHLYFYWYRQILGQKVEFLVSFYNNEISEKSEIFDDQFSVERPDGSNFTLKIRSTKLEDSAMYFCASSSGQGYEKLFFGSGTQLSVL.

This sequence joins TRBV18 and TRBJ2-7, with 7 positions matching TRBD1. Germline V gene sequence: CDR1 KGHSH, CDR2 LQKENI. This CDR3 region has 14 residues. Trimming cost V 5 bases and J 2 bases; bases outside gene matches: 6. This chain's CDR3 is CASSMRQGPYEQYF. The CDR3 nucleotides read TGTGCCAGCTCAATGCGACAGGGACCCTACGAGCAGTACTTC.

This sequence joins TRBV15 and TRBJ1-5; D ambiguous. V lost 3 bases and J lost 6, with 6 bases in between. This CDR3 is built from 12 residues. In germline, CDR1 is LNHNV, CDR2 YYDKDF (reference sequence). The CDR3 sequence is CATSSSGQPQHF. CDR3 coding DNA: TGTGCCACCAGCAGCTCCGGTCAGCCCCAGCATTTT.

V usage is TRBV9 and J usage is TRBJ2-1, with TRBD2 matching 9 bases. CDR3 length: 15 amino acids. Germline CDR1 is SGDLS and CDR2 is YYNGEE. V lost 0 bases to trimming and J lost 6 bases; unmatched junction nucleotides: 4. The CDR3 reads CASSVDTSGRNEQFF. CDR3 coding DNA: TGTGCCAGCAGCGTAGATACTAGCGGGCGCAATGAGCAGTTCTTC.

This chain links TRBV29-1 with TRBJ2-1; 10 nucleotides match TRBD2. The V segment lost 7 bases and the J segment 10 bases; nucleotides outside the gene matches: 16. CDR3 length: 15 amino acids. Per germline, CDR1 SQVTM and CDR2 ANQGSEA. The CDR3 protein is CSARKGAGGNREQFF. The CDR3 DNA follows: TGCAGCGCCCGAAAGGGAGCGGGGGGGAATAGGGAGCAGTTCTTC.

The chain has TRBV6-5 and TRBJ1-2; no definite D call. This CDR3 has 14 amino acids. Between the trimmed V and J ends, which lost 6 bases and 8 bases, there was a span of 19 bases. Per the germline V gene, CDR1 is MNHEY and CDR2 is SVGAGI. In DNA, the CDR3 is TGTGCCAGCAGCCCCGGGAGTGCCGGTGGGGGCTACACCTTC. Protein sequence: CASSPGSAGGGYTF.

The rearrangement joins TRBV6-6 to TRBJ2-7; 9 bases agree with TRBD1. CDR3 length equals 14 residues. The ends lost 6 bases at V and 3 bases at J; junction bases unmatched: 6. Germline CDR1 MNHNY, CDR2 SVGAGI (reference sequence). CDR3 loop: CASSRGQGNYEQYF. The CDR3 bases are TGTGCCAGCAGCCGCGGACAGGGGAACTACGAGCAGTACTTC.

V gene TRBV27 combines with J gene TRBJ1-5; D gene unclear. The CDR3 has 14 residues. Germline CDR1 is MNHEY and CDR2 is SMNVEV (reference sequence). The V and J ends lost 3 bases and 6 bases respectively, with 12 bases between them. CDR3 sequence (DNA): TGTGCCAGCAGTTTTTTCGGGATCGGTCAGCCCCAGCATTTT. Translating it yields CASSFFGIGQPQHF.

The chain combines TRBV19 with TRBJ1-2, with TRBD1 matching over 10 bases. The germline V gene encodes CDR1 LNHDA and CDR2 SQIVND (reference sequence). Trimming took 3 bases from V and 3 from J; bases not matched to a gene: 4. The CDR3 spans 15 residues. In nucleotides, the CDR3 is TGTGCCAGTAGTATGGGGACAGGGGAGCACTATGGCTACACCTTC. Amino acids: CASSMGTGEHYGYTF.

The chain couples TRBV6-1 to TRBJ1-5; perhaps TRBD1 as D (5 bases). The germline V and J ends were trimmed by 4 bases and 2 bases, with 15 bases remaining between them. The CDR3 has 16 amino acids. Germline lookup yields CDR1 MNHNS and CDR2 SASEGT. The CDR3: CASSVGGAGGNQPQHF. The CDR3 coding sequence is TGTGCCAGCAGTGTAGGCGGGGCGGGAGGCAATCAGCCCCAGCATTTT.